This TCR beta chain was profiled in a study of T cell changes during pregnancy in multiple sclerosis. CDR3 length: 16 amino acids. The V and J ends lost 3 bases and 2 bases, in that order; junction bases with no gene match: 8. Germline V gene lookup returns CDR1 SGDLS and CDR2 YYNGEE. Sequenced by immunoSEQ multiplex PCR; TCRdb stores in-frame clones only, minus some. The table records 56,000 or so clones, 70% to 90% of them present only once. The TCR was taken from a female donor with multiple sclerosis, enrolled in a pregnancy study. Sequenced material: CD4+ T cells from peripheral blood mononuclear cells, taken in the third trimester of pregnancy. The chain uses TRBV9 and TRBJ2-3; TRBD2 matches 8 bases. The CDR3 here is CASSAPGGGATDTQYF. The CDR3, as DNA: TGTGCCAGCAGCGCCCCGGGGGGGGGAGCCACAGATACGCAGTATTTT.